These T cell receptor beta chains were read from a single sample in a study of shared clonotypes between healthy human individuals. Profiling relied on immunoSEQ multiplex PCR, and the TCRdb table lists in-frame clones only, not all of them. The top ten hold about 1.7% of the sample, which has about 2.1 million clones, 90% to 95% seen once. Specimen: naive CD8+ T cells from PBMCs. All receptors derive from a man between 18 and 29 years old in good health. Some clones in this sample may be carry-over from other donors' samples. CDR3s leave out the opening cysteine and the closing phenylalanine or tryptophan. The D gene is left open where the match is weak.

D: TRBD2
J: TRBJ2-4
V: TRBV6-1
CDR3: ASSESPLAGGAAKNIQY

D: NA
J: TRBJ2-7
V: TRBV6-6
CDR3: ASSYGDSSYEQY

D: TRBD1
J: TRBJ2-1
V: TRBV5-1
CDR3: ASWTGTGITSSYNEQF

D: NA
J: TRBJ2-5
V: TRBV6-5
CDR3: ASSYFDAEETQY

D: NA
J: TRBJ2-1
V: TRBV5-6
CDR3: ASSLSSSYNEQF

D: TRBD2
J: TRBJ2-7
V: TRBV27
CDR3: ASSAQRGLVWNEQY

D: NA
J: TRBJ2-1
V: TRBV15
CDR3: ATSRGRGANNEQF

D: TRBD2
J: TRBJ2-1
V: TRBV19
CDR3: ASSARAGVPLGEQF

D: TRBD2
J: TRBJ2-7
V: TRBV2
CDR3: ASRWGGLAGATYEQY

D: NA
J: TRBJ1-1
V: TRBV7-9
CDR3: ASSLGGVNTEAF

D: NA
J: TRBJ2-7
V: TRBV9
CDR3: ASSVGGGPGSYEQY

D: NA
J: TRBJ2-1
V: TRBV29-1
CDR3: SVASGGPNNEQF

D: TRBD1
J: TRBJ2-7
V: TRBV7-8
CDR3: ASSLNPSAPGQGNEQY

D: NA
J: TRBJ2-5
V: TRBV6-5
CDR3: ASSSIAERFQETQY

D: NA
J: TRBJ1-3
V: TRBV19
CDR3: ASSVQGYTIY

D: TRBD1
J: TRBJ2-7
V: TRBV6-1
CDR3: ASSEGTGQNEQY

D: NA
J: TRBJ2-1
V: TRBV11-2
CDR3: ASRKAVSSYNEQF

D: TRBD1
J: TRBJ2-3
V: TRBV7-8
CDR3: ASSSDRGPDTQY

D: TRBD2
J: TRBJ2-7
V: TRBV27
CDR3: ASSFGASGYEQY

D: NA
J: TRBJ2-3
V: TRBV7-9
CDR3: ASSSYGAFGVDTQY

D: NA
J: TRBJ2-2
V: TRBV10-3
CDR3: ATTGTREELF

D: NA
J: TRBJ2-1
V: TRBV7-8
CDR3: ASTLPGEFSYNEQF

D: TRBD2
J: TRBJ2-7
V: TRBV7-9
CDR3: ASSLGTGGSYEQY

D: NA
J: TRBJ1-1
V: TRBV29-1
CDR3: SVEGAGGAF

D: NA
J: TRBJ2-7
V: TRBV6-5
CDR3: ASSYEYRGGPYEQY

D: TRBD1
J: TRBJ1-1
V: TRBV4-1
CDR3: ASSQEAGTELNTEAF

D: NA
J: TRBJ1-1
V: TRBV4-1
CDR3: ASSQLRGEAF

D: NA
J: TRBJ2-7
V: TRBV2
CDR3: ASRSRADTPY

D: NA
J: TRBJ2-1
V: TRBV9
CDR3: ASSASQGHNEQF

D: NA
J: TRBJ2-7
V: TRBV5-4
CDR3: ASSLWGQGNEQY

D: NA
J: TRBJ1-1
V: TRBV6-1
CDR3: ASSDIGSEAF

D: TRBD1
J: TRBJ1-1
V: TRBV5-5
CDR3: ASSPNFRDRVTEAF

D: NA
J: TRBJ2-1
V: TRBV11-2
CDR3: ASSLAAGGFSDLNEQF

D: NA
J: TRBJ2-3
V: TRBV27
CDR3: ASSSLLDTQY

D: TRBD1
J: TRBJ1-3
V: TRBV4-3
CDR3: ASGQDRGSGNTIY

D: TRBD1
J: TRBJ2-7
V: TRBV5-4
CDR3: ASSLSPRDRADLGQY

D: NA
J: TRBJ1-1
V: TRBV19
CDR3: ASSYGWDEAF

D: TRBD1
J: TRBJ2-5
V: TRBV4-3
CDR3: ASSRGTGLQETQY

D: NA
J: TRBJ2-5
V: TRBV25-1
CDR3: ASSGLGETQY

D: TRBD2
J: TRBJ2-5
V: TRBV6-5
CDR3: ASRRTSGRRETQY

D: NA
J: TRBJ2-1
V: TRBV13
CDR3: ASSLVALGNEQF

D: TRBD1
J: TRBJ2-1
V: TRBV27
CDR3: ASTPQGAAHEQF

D: NA
J: TRBJ2-4
V: TRBV6-5
CDR3: ASSYQGPKNIQY

D: NA
J: TRBJ2-7
V: TRBV10-1
CDR3: ASSESGTGSYEQY

D: NA
J: TRBJ2-1
V: TRBV13
CDR3: ASSFGADNEQF

D: NA
J: TRBJ2-7
V: TRBV19
CDR3: ASSMNRDFPSYEQY

D: TRBD2
J: TRBJ2-5
V: TRBV25-1
CDR3: ASSEWGGRKETQY

D: TRBD2
J: TRBJ2-5
V: TRBV28
CDR3: ASSLSSGSLETQY

D: NA
J: TRBJ2-4
V: TRBV6-1
CDR3: ASTSTGSPGNIQY

D: TRBD1
J: TRBJ2-7
V: TRBV29-1
CDR3: SVEDSMTGFQYEQY

D: NA
J: TRBJ2-1
V: TRBV4-3
CDR3: ASSQGGPYNEQF